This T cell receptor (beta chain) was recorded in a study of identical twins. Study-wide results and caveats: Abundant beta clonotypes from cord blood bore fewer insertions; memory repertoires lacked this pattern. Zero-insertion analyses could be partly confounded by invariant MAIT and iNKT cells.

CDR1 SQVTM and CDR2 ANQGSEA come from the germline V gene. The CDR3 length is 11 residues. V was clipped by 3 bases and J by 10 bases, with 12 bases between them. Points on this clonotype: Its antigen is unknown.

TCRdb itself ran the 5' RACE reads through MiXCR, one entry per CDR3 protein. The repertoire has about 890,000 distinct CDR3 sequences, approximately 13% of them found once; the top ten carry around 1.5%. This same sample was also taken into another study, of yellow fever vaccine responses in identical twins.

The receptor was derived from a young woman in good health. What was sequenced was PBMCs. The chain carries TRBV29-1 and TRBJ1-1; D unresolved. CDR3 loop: CSVDPTDGAFF. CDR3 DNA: TGCAGCGTTGATCCTACAGATGGAGCTTTCTTT.